This T cell receptor beta chain was found in a study of T cell changes during pregnancy in multiple sclerosis. This CDR3 has 19 residues. The V gene end was trimmed by 4 bases and the J gene end by 0 bases; junction bases not matched to a gene: 9. The germline V gene encodes CDR1 SGHTA and CDR2 FQGTGA. TCRdb's copy holds only in-frame clones and misses some; the assay was immunoSEQ multiplex PCR. The sample consists of 40,000 to 45,000 clones, about 90% of them appearing once. Here the sequenced sample was CD4+ T cells from peripheral blood mononuclear cells, taken before pregnancy. This chain connects TRBV7-3 to TRBJ2-1; TRBD2 agrees at 13 bases. This sequence originates from a female donor with multiple sclerosis, enrolled in a pregnancy study. In DNA form, the CDR3 reads TGTGCCAGCAGCTCTAGACTAGCGGGGGGCCTTAGCTCCTACAATGAGCAGTTCTTC. Protein sequence: CASSSRLAGGLSSYNEQFF.